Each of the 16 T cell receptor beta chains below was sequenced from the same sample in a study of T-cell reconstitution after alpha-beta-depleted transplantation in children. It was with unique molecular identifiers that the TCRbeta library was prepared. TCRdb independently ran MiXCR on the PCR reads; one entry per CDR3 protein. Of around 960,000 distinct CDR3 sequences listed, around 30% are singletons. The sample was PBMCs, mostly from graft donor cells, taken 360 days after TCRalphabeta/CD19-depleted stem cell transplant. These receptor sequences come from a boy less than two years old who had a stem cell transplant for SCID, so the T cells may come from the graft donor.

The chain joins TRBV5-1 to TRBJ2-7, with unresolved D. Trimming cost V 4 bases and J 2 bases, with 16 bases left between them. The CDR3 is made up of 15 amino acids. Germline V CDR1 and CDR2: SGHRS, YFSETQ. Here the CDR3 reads CASSVNNPQTYEQYF. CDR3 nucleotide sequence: TGCGCCAGCAGCGTGAACAACCCCCAAACCTACGAGCAGTACTTC.

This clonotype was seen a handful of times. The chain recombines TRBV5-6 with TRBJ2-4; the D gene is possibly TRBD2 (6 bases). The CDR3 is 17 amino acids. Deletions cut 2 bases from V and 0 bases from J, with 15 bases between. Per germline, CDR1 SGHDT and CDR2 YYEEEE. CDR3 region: CASSFFTGASAKNIQYF. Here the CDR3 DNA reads TGTGCCAGCAGCTTCTTTACGGGAGCCTCAGCCAAAAACATTCAGTACTTC.

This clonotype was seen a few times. The CDR3, as DNA: TGTGCCATCAGTGAGTCGGGGGGGATAGCTCGGTACGAGCAGTACTTC. Amino acids: CAISESGGIARYEQYF. V and J are TRBV10-3 and TRBJ2-7; 7 nucleotides match TRBD2. CDR1 ENHRY and CDR2 SYGVKD come from the germline V gene. This CDR3 comprises 16 residues. V was pared by 0 bases and J by 4 bases, with 9 bases of the junction left unmatched.

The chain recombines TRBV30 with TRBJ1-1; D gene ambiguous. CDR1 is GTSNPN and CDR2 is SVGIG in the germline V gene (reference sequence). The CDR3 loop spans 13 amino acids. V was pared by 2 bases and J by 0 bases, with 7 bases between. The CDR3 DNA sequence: TGTGCCTGGAGTAGCAGCATGAACACTGAAGCTTTCTTT. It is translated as CAWSSSMNTEAFF.

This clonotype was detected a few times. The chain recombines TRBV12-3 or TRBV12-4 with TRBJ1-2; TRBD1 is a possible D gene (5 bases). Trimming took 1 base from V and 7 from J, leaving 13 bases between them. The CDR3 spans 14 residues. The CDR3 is CASSLEGFRRGYTF. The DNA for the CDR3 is TGTGCCAGCAGTTTAGAGGGGTTTCGACGTGGCTACACCTTC.

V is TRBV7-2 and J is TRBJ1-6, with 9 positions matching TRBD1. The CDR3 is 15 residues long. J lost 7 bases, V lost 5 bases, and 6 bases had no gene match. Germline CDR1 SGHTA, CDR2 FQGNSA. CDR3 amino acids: CASSHRDRVNSPLHF. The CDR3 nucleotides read TGTGCCAGCAGCCACCGGGACAGGGTAAATTCACCCCTCCACTTT.

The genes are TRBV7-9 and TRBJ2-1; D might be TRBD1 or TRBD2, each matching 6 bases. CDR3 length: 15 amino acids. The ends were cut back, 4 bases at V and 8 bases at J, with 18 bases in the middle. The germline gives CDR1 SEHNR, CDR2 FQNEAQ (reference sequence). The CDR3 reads CASSSLTGAQYEQFF. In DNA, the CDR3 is TGTGCCAGCAGCTCCCTCACGGGGGCGCAGTATGAGCAGTTCTTC.

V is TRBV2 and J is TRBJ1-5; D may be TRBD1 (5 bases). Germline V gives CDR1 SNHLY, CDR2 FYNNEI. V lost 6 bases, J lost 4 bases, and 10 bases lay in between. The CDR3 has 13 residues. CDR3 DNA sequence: TGTGCCAGCAGCGGGGAGGGGAATCAGCCCCAGCATTTT. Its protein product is CASSGEGNQPQHF.

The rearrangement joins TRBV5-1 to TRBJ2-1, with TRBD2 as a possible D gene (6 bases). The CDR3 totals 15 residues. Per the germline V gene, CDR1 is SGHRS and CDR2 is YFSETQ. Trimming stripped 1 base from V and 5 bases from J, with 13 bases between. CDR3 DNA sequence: TGCGCCAGCAGCTTGTCCATAGGGACTCACAATGAGCAGTTCTTC. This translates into CASSLSIGTHNEQFF. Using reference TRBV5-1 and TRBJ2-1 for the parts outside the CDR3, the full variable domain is KAGVTQTPRYLIKTRGQQVTLSCSPISGHRSVSWYQQTPGQGLQFLFEYFSETQRNKGNFPGRFSGRQFSNSRSEMNVSTLELGDSALYLCASSLSIGTHNEQFFGPGTRLTVL.

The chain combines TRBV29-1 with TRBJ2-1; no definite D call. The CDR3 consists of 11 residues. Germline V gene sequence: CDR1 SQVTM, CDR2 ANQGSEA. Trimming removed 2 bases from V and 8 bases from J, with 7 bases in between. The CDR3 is CSVERVDEQFF. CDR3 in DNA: TGCAGCGTTGAAAGGGTCGATGAGCAGTTCTTC.

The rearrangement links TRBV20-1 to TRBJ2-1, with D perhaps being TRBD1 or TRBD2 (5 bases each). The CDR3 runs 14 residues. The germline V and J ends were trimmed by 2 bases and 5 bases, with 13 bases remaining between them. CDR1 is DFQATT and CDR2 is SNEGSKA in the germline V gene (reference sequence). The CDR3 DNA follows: TGCAGTGCTAGAAGGGGACCCCCGGACAATGAGCAGTTCTTC. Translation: CSARRGPPDNEQFF.

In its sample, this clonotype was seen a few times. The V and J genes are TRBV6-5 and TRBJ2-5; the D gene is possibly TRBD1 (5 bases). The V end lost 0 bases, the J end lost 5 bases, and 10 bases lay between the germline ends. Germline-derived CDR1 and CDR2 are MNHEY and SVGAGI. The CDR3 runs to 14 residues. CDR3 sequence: CASSYSPRVETQYF. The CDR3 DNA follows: TGTGCCAGCAGTTACTCACCCAGGGTTGAGACCCAGTACTTC.

The CDR3: CASSLDREANEQFF. CDR3 nucleotide sequence: TGTGCCAGCAGCCTGGACAGGGAGGCCAATGAGCAGTTCTTC. This chain connects TRBV12-3 or TRBV12-4 to TRBJ2-1; 8 bases match TRBD1. The CDR3 contains 14 residues. Trimming cost V 6 bases and J 6 bases; bases outside gene matches: 7.

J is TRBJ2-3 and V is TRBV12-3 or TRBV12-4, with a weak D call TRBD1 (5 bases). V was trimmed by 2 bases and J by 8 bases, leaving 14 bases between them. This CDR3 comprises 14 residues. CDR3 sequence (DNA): TGTGCCAGCAGTTTAAGGGGCCCCTCCAGTACGCAGTATTTT. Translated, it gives CASSLRGPSSTQYF.

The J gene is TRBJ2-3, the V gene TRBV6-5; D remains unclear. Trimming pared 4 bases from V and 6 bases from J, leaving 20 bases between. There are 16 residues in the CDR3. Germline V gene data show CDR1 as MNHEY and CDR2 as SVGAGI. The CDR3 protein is CASSLQSPYSRDTQYF. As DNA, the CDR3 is TGTGCCAGCAGTTTACAGTCTCCTTATAGTAGGGATACGCAGTATTTT.

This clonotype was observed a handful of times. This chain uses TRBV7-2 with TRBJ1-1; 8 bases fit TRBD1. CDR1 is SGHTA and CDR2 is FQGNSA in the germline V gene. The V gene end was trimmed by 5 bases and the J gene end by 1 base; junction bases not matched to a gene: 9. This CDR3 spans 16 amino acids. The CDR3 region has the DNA TGTGCCAGCAGCCCCCGGACAGGGCCCACGAACACTGAAGCTTTCTTT. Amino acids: CASSPRTGPTNTEAFF.